This entry concerns a single T cell receptor beta chain. Its antigen is still unknown. The data originate from a study of regulatory and conventional T cells in RAG deficiency. Clones were read by immunoSEQ multiplex PCR, and TCRdb kept only the in-frame ones, dropping some. The table records about 30,000 clones, 80% to 95% of them present only once. Study-level results: RAG-deficient patients showed markedly lower Shannon entropy and higher Simpson indices than control T-cell subsets.

CDR1 and CDR2 from the germline V gene are MNHNS and SASEGT. V lost 4 bases and J lost 3; bases outside the gene matches: 15. There are 17 residues in the CDR3. Genomic DNA came from blood regulatory T cells gated CD4+ CD25-high CD127-low. Separately, the same data were catalogued under a study of regulatory T cells. Per that paper: The primer mix had 52 TRBV and 13 TRBJ primers.

The sample comprised Tregs sorted from blood. The chain employs TRBV6-1 and TRBJ2-7; 7 nucleotides agree with TRBD1. This clonotype was obtained from a human donor in good health. As DNA, the CDR3 is TGTGCCAGCAGTGGTTCTCTTTCCGGGACAGTTTACTACGAGCAGTACTTC. Amino acid sequence: CASSGSLSGTVYYEQYF.